This T cell receptor beta chain came from a study of T cell repertoires in cytomegalovirus infection. Study-wide results and limits: Dominating the ex vivo response were HLA-C-restricted CMV-specific TCR beta clonotypes.

Only a few counts were recorded for this clonotype. Antigen specificity is unknown. In TCRdb, the reads were re-called with MiXCR into one record per CDR3 protein. The sample includes 600,000 to 800,000 distinct CDR3 sequences, 20% to 30% of them seen just once. Germline V gene sequence: CDR1 MGHRA, CDR2 YSYEKL. The CDR3 totals 12 residues. The V and J ends lost 0 bases and 7 bases respectively, with 4 bases between them. The clonotype originates from a human donor in good health (CMV status not recorded). Some clones in this sample may be carry-over from other donors' samples. Sequences were obtained from CD8+ T cells from PBMCs. V gene TRBV4-1 combines with J gene TRBJ2-1; D is unclear. DNA of the CDR3: TGCGCCAGCAGCCAAGAACGAAATGAGCAGTTCTTC. Protein: CASSQERNEQFF.